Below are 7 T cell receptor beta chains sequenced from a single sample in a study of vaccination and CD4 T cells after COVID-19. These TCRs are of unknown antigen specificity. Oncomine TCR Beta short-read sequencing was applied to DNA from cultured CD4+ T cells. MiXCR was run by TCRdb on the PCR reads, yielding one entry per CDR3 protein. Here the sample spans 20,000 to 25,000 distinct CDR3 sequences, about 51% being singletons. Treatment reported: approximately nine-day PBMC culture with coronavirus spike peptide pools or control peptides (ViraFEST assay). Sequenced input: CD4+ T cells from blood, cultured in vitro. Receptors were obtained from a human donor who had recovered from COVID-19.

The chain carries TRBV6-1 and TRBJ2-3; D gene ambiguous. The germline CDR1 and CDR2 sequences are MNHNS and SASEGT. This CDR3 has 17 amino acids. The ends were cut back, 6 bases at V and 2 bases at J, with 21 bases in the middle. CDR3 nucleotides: TGTGCCAGCAGCCAAACCGCCGCAGTGGGTGCCACAGATACGCAGTATTTT. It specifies CASSQTAAVGATDTQYF.

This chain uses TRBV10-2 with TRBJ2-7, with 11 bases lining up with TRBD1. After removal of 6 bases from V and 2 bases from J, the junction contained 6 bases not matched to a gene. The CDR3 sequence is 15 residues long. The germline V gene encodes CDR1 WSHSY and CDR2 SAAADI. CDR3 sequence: CASRTGTGGTYEQYF. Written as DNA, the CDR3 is TGCGCCAGCAGAACCGGGACAGGGGGGACCTACGAGCAGTACTTC.

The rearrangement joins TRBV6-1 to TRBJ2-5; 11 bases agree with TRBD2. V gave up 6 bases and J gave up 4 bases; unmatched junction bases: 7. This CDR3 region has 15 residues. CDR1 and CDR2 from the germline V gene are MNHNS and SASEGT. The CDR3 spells CASRVSGRGGETQYF. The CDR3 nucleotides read TGTGCCAGCAGGGTTAGCGGGAGGGGAGGAGAGACCCAGTACTTC.

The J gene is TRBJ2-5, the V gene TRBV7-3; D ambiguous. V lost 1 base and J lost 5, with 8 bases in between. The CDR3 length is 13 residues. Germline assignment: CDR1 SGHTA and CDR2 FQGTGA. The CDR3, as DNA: TGTGCCAGCAGCTTAAGTCTAGGGGAGACCCAGTACTTC. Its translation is CASSLSLGETQYF.

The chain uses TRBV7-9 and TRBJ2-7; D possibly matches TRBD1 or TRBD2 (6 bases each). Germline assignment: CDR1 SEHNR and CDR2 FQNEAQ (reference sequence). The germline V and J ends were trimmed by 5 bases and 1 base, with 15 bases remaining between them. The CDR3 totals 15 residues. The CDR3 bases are TGTGCCAGCAGCGGGGGGCGCAGAGAATCCTACGAGCAGTACTTC. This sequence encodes CASSGGRRESYEQYF. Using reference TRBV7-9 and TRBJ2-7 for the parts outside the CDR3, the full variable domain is DTGVSQNPRHKITKRGQNVTFRCDPISEHNRLYWYRQTLGQGPEFLTYFQNEAQLEKSRLLSDRFSAERPKGSFSTLEIQRTEQGDSAMYLCASSGGRRESYEQYFGPGTRLTVT.

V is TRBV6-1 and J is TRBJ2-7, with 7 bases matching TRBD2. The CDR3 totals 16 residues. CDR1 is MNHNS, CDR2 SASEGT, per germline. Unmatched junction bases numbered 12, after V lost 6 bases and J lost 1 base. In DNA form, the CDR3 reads TGTGCCAGCAGCCGGACTAGACAGAGTACATCCTACGAGCAGTACTTC. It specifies CASSRTRQSTSYEQYF.

This chain's CDR3 is CASSGWGGQFYNQPQHF. The CDR3 DNA reads TGTGCCAGCAGTGGTTGGGGCGGACAGTTCTACAATCAGCCCCAGCATTTT. V is TRBV28 and J is TRBJ1-5; TRBD1 is a possible D gene (6 bases). Trimming pared 5 bases from V and 3 bases from J, leaving 20 bases between. The CDR3 covers 17 residues. CDR1 and CDR2 (germline): MDHEN, SYDVKM.